Listed below are T cell receptor beta chains from one sample, sequenced in a study of CD8+ T cells in alopecia areata. Some clones are missing from TCRdb's copy, which holds only in-frame ones; the method was immunoSEQ multiplex PCR. The sample yields some 120,000 clones, approximately 60% seen once. Material: CD4+ T cells sorted from blood, obtained at week 4, from a patient treated with tofacitinib. All receptors derive from a human donor with alopecia areata. Each CDR3 is given with its conserved first and last residue.

V	length	J	CDR3
TRBV15	17	TRBJ2-1	CATSRGAGSASYNEQFF
TRBV28	15	TRBJ2-7	CASSPVGEGQYEQYF
TRBV5-1	15	TRBJ2-5	CASSLEADWGETQYF
TRBV30	15	TRBJ1-1	CAWSQPGQGHTEAFF
TRBV28	11	TRBJ2-5	CASKQRETQYF
TRBV5-4	18	TRBJ2-2	CASSLAWDRGKNTGELFF
TRBV27	15	TRBJ2-7	CASSPNPDRVAEQYF
TRBV5-1	16	TRBJ2-3	CASSLGGRTNTDTQYF
TRBV4-3	14	TRBJ2-5	CASSQDRGPTGQYF
TRBV7-8	15	TRBJ2-2	CASSPQGVDTGELFF
TRBV29-1	13	TRBJ2-1	CSVEDPGYWGQFF
TRBV30	12	TRBJ2-7	CAWSNGSYEQYF
TRBV7-2	15	TRBJ2-2	CASSLGAANTGELFF
TRBV5-1	15	TRBJ1-2	CASSLDASANYGYTF
TRBV2	16	TRBJ2-4	CAISPGRGGRVSIQYF
TRBV29-1	13	TRBJ2-1	CSVALLPRDEQFF
TRBV29-1	10	TRBJ1-1	CSAESGLAFF
TRBV10-3	16	TRBJ1-2	CAISESVGIYVGGYTF
TRBV4-1	14	TRBJ2-2	CASSAQGPTGELFF
TRBV27	14	TRBJ2-1	CASSLLGAVGTQFF
TRBV29-1	14	TRBJ1-2	CSVDSGTLNYGYTF
TRBV27	16	TRBJ2-5	CASRLAGSHLVETQYF
TRBV30	12	TRBJ1-3	CAWKGPGNTIYF
TRBV7-9	16	TRBJ2-3	CASSTPIREQSDTQYF
TRBV2	17	TRBJ1-3	CASSFAPGESWGNTIYF
TRBV18	13	TRBJ2-1	CASSPRDYNEQFF
TRBV28	14	TRBJ2-2	CASSPTVGTGELFF
TRBV4-3	18	TRBJ2-2	CASSRRTSGRANTGELFF
TRBV5-4	13	TRBJ2-2	CASSFYSPGELFF
TRBV7-2	12	TRBJ2-5	CASSLDFETQYF
TRBV28	11	TRBJ1-1	CASSLRTEAFF
TRBV2	16	TRBJ2-6	CASVRDRLSGANVLTF
TRBV2	15	TRBJ2-5	CASSEASDYKETQYF
TRBV30	16	TRBJ1-4	CAWSVLSGKLGEKLFF
TRBV5-4	18	TRBJ2-3	CASSSPGIQGSSTDTQYF
TRBV7-3	13	TRBJ2-1	CASSFTSSYEQFF